The 20 T cell receptor beta chains below all came from one sample that was sequenced in a study of blood T cell repertoires in COVID-19. The data were produced by immunoSEQ multiplex PCR, yet TCRdb's version contains in-frame clones alone and is incomplete. The data contain tens of thousands of clones, approximately 80% of them singletons. Specimen: peripheral blood. The receptors originated from a man between 70 and 80 years old with active or convalescent COVID-19.

The chain couples TRBV27 to TRBJ2-6; 10 bases map to TRBD1. In germline, CDR1 is MNHEY, CDR2 SMNVEV (reference sequence). The CDR3 contains 20 residues. The junction had 9 bases not matched to a gene; V was cut back by 1 base and J by 0 bases. CDR3 in amino acids: CASSLYYPGTGASGANVLTF. Written as DNA, the CDR3 is TGTGCCAGCAGTTTATATTATCCCGGGACAGGGGCCTCTGGGGCCAACGTCCTGACTTTC.

The table lists this clone with a few counts. J is TRBJ1-2 and V is TRBV28; the D gene is possibly TRBD1 (5 bases). The germline V gene has CDR1 MDHEN and CDR2 SYDVKM. The CDR3 is made up of 14 amino acids. V was clipped by 3 bases and J by 4 bases, with 12 bases between them. CDR3 in DNA: TGTGCCAGCAGTTTGGTTGGACACCTCTATGGCTACACCTTC. Amino acids: CASSLVGHLYGYTF.

This chain links TRBV7-8 with TRBJ1-1; possibly TRBD1 for D (5 bases). The V gene's germline CDR1 is SGHVS and CDR2 FQNEAQ. V was cut by 3 bases and J by 4 bases, with 15 bases left in between. This CDR3 has 15 amino acids. As DNA, the CDR3 is TGTGCCAGCAGCTTGTTTGCGGGGGTGGGCACTGAAGCTTTCTTT. Protein sequence: CASSLFAGVGTEAFF.

Only one count was recorded for this clone. The chain joins TRBV6-5 to TRBJ1-1, with a weak D call TRBD1 (5 bases). Germline V gene sequence: CDR1 MNHEY, CDR2 SVGAGI. The CDR3 is 13 residues long. Deletions cut 0 bases from V and 13 bases from J, with 15 bases between. Here the CDR3 DNA reads TGTGCCAGCAGTTACTCGAATAAGGGGTCGGGTTTCTTT. Encoded protein: CASSYSNKGSGFF.

This chain uses TRBV5-4 with TRBJ1-2, with D possibly being TRBD1 (6 bases). The CDR3 is 14 amino acids. V was shortened by 0 bases and J by 2 bases, with 8 bases between the two germline ends. Germline CDR1 SGHNT, CDR2 YYREEE (reference sequence). CDR3 nucleotide sequence: TGTGCCAGCAGCTTGGAACAGGGAAACTATGGCTACACCTTC. Its protein is CASSLEQGNYGYTF.

This clone was found a few times. The chain recombines TRBV5-1 with TRBJ1-5, with D possibly being TRBD1 (6 bases). The CDR3 contains 13 residues. CDR1 is SGHRS, CDR2 YFSETQ, per germline. V lost 0 bases and J lost 6, with 7 bases in between. The CDR3 loop reads CASSLEGGQPQHF. CDR3 coding DNA: TGCGCCAGCAGCTTGGAAGGGGGTCAGCCCCAGCATTTT.

The table lists this clone with a few counts. This sequence joins TRBV11-3 and TRBJ1-4, with D perhaps TRBD1 (6 bases). V was clipped by 4 bases and J by 3 bases, with 9 bases between them. Germline V gives CDR1 SGHNT, CDR2 YENEEA. The CDR3 runs 14 residues. The CDR3 sequence: CASSYGQSNEKLFF. DNA for the CDR3: TGTGCCAGCAGCTACGGACAGTCTAATGAAAAACTGTTTTTT.

The chain employs TRBV6-1 and TRBJ1-2, with D possibly TRBD1 on 6 matching bases. Germline V gives CDR1 MNHNS, CDR2 SASEGT. CDR3 length equals 15 residues. Trimming stripped 0 bases from V and 2 bases from J, with 10 bases between. CDR3 sequence (DNA): TGTGCCAGCAGTGAAGCGCTAGGACAGAACTATGGCTACACCTTC. Translating it yields CASSEALGQNYGYTF.

The chain carries TRBV30 and TRBJ1-2; D not certain. Trimming cost V 3 bases and J 8 bases, with 10 bases left between them. This CDR3 region has 11 residues. Germline lookup yields CDR1 GTSNPN and CDR2 SVGIG (reference sequence). The DNA of the CDR3 is TGTGCCTGGAGGGTAGCGGTGGGCTACACCTTC. Translation gives CAWRVAVGYTF.

The V gene is TRBV15, the J gene TRBJ1-1; 7 nucleotides align to TRBD1. The CDR3 has 18 residues. Germline-derived CDR1 and CDR2 are LNHNV and YYDKDF (reference sequence). Trimming took 0 bases from V and 0 from J; bases not matched to a gene: 10. CDR3 loop: CATSRDPRGKGMNTEAFF. The CDR3 nucleotides read TGTGCCACCAGCAGAGATCCCAGGGGGAAGGGAATGAACACTGAAGCTTTCTTT. Combining the CDR3 with reference TRBV15 and TRBJ1-1 gives the whole variable domain DAMVIQNPRYQVTQFGKPVTLSCSQTLNHNVMYWYQQKSSQAPKLLFHYYDKDFNNEADTPDNFQSRRPNTSFCFLDIRSPGLGDTAMYLCATSRDPRGKGMNTEAFFGQGTRLTVV.

The chain recombines TRBV19 with TRBJ1-3, with 7 bases matching TRBD1. The CDR3 extends over 16 amino acids. CDR1 is LNHDA and CDR2 is SQIVND in the germline V gene (reference sequence). V gave up 9 bases and J gave up 2 bases; unmatched junction bases: 13. CDR3: CASNQGGRVPGNTIYF. In DNA form, the CDR3 reads TGTGCCAGCAATCAGGGGGGCAGGGTACCTGGAAACACCATATATTTT.

The rearrangement joins TRBV14 to TRBJ1-1; D may be TRBD1 (5 bases). V was trimmed by 3 bases and J by 3 bases, leaving 11 bases between them. CDR1 and CDR2 (germline): SGHDN, FVKESK. The CDR3 length is 14 residues. In DNA, the CDR3 is TGTGCCAGCAGCCAGAACAGGTGGCACACTGAAGCTTTCTTT. Translation: CASSQNRWHTEAFF.

V gene TRBV6-6 combines with J gene TRBJ1-3; a possible D gene is TRBD1 (5 bases). Germline assignment: CDR1 MNHNY and CDR2 SVGAGI (reference sequence). CDR3 size: 14 residues. Trimming stripped 4 bases from V and 2 bases from J, with 9 bases between. The CDR3 loop reads CASSSGQAGNTIYF. In DNA form, the CDR3 reads TGTGCCAGCAGTTCAGGACAAGCTGGAAACACCATATATTTT.

CDR3 DNA: TGTGCCAGCAGCAAGGACACGAACACTGAAGCTTTCTTT. It encodes CASSKDTNTEAFF. The chain combines TRBV7-6 with TRBJ1-1; perhaps TRBD1 as D (5 bases). The CDR3 has 13 residues. V lost 5 bases and J lost 1, with 8 bases in between. The germline CDR1 and CDR2 sequences are SGHVS and FNYEAQ.

The genes are TRBV7-3 and TRBJ2-5, with 10 nucleotides matching TRBD2. CDR1 and CDR2 (germline): SGHTA, FQGTGA. Unmatched junction bases numbered 1, after V lost 6 bases and J lost 3 bases. The CDR3 totals 13 residues. In DNA, the CDR3 is TGTGCCAGCAGGCTAGCGGGGGAAGAGACCCAGTACTTC. Its protein is CASRLAGEETQYF.

This chain links TRBV9 with TRBJ2-7; D not certain. From germline, CDR1 is SGDLS and CDR2 YYNGEE. The length of the CDR3 is 13 residues. The germline V and J ends were trimmed by 4 bases and 6 bases, with 14 bases remaining between them. The CDR3 region is CASSLGVAGEQYF. The CDR3 nucleotides are TGTGCCAGCAGCCTGGGTGTAGCCGGCGAGCAGTACTTC.

The J gene is TRBJ2-3, the V gene TRBV21-1; the DNA was not compared with TRBD2, the D call given in the table. TRBV21-1 is marked as a pseudogene. The CDR3 spans 16 residues. Here the CDR3 reads CASNPGTSDSTDTQYF. CDR3 DNA: TGTGCCAGCAACCCCGGGACTAGCGATAGCACAGATACGCAGTATTTT.

V usage is TRBV5-5 and J usage is TRBJ1-4; tentatively, D is TRBD1 (5 bases). Germline CDR1 and CDR2: SGHKS and YYEKEE (reference sequence). This CDR3 is 15 amino acids long. Trimming removed 0 bases at V and 4 bases at J, with 10 bases between. The CDR3 sequence is CASSLEAGNNEKLFF. For the CDR3, the DNA is TGTGCCAGCAGCTTGGAGGCAGGGAATAATGAAAAACTGTTTTTT.

This chain's CDR3 is CASSLGGEPNYGYTF. As DNA, the CDR3 is TGTGCCAGCAGCTTGGGGGGGGAGCCTAACTATGGCTACACCTTC. This sequence joins TRBV5-6 and TRBJ1-2, with D perhaps matching TRBD1 (5 bases). The V gene lost 0 bases and the J gene lost 0 bases, with 9 bases spanning the gap. This CDR3 contains 15 residues. Germline lookup yields CDR1 SGHDT and CDR2 YYEEEE.

The CDR3 region has the DNA TGTGCCAGTAGTATCGGGACAGGGGGCTTGTACGAGCAGTACTTC. Translation gives CASSIGTGGLYEQYF. The chain carries TRBV19 and TRBJ2-7, with 12 bases that match TRBD1. This CDR3 is 15 amino acids long. Trimming at V came to 3 bases and at J to 4 bases, leaving 4 bases not matched to a gene. The germline V gene has CDR1 LNHDA and CDR2 SQIVND (reference sequence).